This TCR beta chain was sequenced during a study of synovial regulatory T cells in juvenile arthritis. Whole-study context: One patient received methotrexate plus infliximab; one lacked treatment information. Study-level findings and limits: Synovial Treg CDR3 sequences overlapped more with iaTregs than other circulating Tregs. Synovial Teff and blood CPL repertoires partially overlapped with iaTreg TCR repertoires, which were largely patient-private. Blood Treg cells that were inflammation-associated showed lower TCR diversity than other blood Treg cells.

Measured with immunoSEQ multiplex PCR; TCRdb has only the in-frame clones, and not every one. Recorded for this sample: 7,500 to 10,000 clones. From germline, CDR1 is MGHRA and CDR2 YSYEKL. There are 15 residues in the CDR3. No DNA has been recorded. Turning to this clone: Its target is not known.

The chain is built from TRBV4-1 and TRBJ2-7; with no DNA, the TCRdb D assignment of TRBD1 cannot be verified. The sequence was collected from a donor younger than 30 with juvenile idiopathic arthritis. The sequenced sample consisted of Treg cells from blood. The subset: remaining (HLA-DR-negative) circulating blood Treg cells. The CDR3 sequence is CASSQVADRSYEQYF.